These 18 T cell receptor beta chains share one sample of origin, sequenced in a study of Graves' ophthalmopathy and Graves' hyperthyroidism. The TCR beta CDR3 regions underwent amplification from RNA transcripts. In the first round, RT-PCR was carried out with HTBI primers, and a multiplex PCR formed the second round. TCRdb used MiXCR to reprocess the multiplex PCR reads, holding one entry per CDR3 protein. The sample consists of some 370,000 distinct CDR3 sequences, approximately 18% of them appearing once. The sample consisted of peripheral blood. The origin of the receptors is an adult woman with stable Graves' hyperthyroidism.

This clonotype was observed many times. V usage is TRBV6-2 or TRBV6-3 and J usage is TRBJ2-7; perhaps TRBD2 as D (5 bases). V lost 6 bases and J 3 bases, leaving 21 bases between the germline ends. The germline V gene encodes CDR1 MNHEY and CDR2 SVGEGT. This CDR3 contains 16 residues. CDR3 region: CASRMGSGLTFYEQYF. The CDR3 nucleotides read TGTGCCAGCAGGATGGGTTCGGGATTAACTTTCTACGAGCAGTACTTC.

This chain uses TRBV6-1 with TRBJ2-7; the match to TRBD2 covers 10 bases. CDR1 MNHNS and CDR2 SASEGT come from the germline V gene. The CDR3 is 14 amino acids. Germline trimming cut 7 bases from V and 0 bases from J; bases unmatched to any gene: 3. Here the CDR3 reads CASKASGSSYEQYF. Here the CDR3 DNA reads TGTGCCAGCAAGGCTAGCGGGAGCTCCTACGAGCAGTACTTC.

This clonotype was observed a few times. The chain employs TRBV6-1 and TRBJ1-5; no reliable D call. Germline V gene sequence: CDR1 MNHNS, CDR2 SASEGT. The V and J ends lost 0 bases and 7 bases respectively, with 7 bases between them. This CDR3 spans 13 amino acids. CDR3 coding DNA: TGTGCCAGCAGTGAAGCACCACTCCAGCCCCAGCATTTT. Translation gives CASSEAPLQPQHF.

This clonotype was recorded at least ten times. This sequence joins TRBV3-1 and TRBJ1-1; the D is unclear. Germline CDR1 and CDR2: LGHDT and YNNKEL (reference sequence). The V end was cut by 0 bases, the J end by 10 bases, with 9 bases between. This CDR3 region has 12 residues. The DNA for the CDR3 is TGTGCCAGCAGCCAAGATCGGTACGGAGCTTTCTTT. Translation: CASSQDRYGAFF.

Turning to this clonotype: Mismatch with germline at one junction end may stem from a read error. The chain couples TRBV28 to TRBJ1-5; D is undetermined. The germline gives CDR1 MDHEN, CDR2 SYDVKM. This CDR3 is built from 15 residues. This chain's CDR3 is CASSHVAGSGQPQHF. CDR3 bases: TGTGCTAGCAGCCATGTCGCTGGGTCGGGTCAGCCCCAGCATTTT.

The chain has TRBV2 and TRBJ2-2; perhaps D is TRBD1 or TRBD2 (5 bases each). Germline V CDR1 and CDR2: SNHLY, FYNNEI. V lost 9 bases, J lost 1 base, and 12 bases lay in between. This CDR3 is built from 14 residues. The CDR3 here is CASIGTRNTGELFF. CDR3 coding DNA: TGTGCCAGTATAGGGACGCGGAACACCGGGGAGCTGTTTTTT.

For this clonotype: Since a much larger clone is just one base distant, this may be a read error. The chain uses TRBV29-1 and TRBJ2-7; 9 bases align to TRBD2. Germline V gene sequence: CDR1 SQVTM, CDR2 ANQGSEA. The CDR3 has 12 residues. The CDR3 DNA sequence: TGCAGCGTTTCCGGGACTAGCTACGAGCAGTGCTTC. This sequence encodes CSVSGTSYEQCF.

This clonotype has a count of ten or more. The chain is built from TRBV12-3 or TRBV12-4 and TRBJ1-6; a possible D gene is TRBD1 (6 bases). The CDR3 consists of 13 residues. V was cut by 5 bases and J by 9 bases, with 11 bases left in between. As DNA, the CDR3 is TGTGCCAGCAGTCCAGGGGTTGGTTCACCCCTCCACTTT. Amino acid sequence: CASSPGVGSPLHF.

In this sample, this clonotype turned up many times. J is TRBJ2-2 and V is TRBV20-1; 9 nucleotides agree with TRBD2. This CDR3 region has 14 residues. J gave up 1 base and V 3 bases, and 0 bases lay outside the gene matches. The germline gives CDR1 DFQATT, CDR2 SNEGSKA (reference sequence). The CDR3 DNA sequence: TGCAGTGCTAGGACTAGCGGGAACACCGGGGAGCTGTTTTTT. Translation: CSARTSGNTGELFF.

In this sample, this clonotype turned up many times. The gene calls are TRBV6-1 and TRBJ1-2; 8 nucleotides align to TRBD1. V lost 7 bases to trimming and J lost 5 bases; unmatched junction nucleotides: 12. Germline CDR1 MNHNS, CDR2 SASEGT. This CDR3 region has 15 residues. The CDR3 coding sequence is TGTGCCAGCAATGGGGCGACAGGGGATACGTATGGCTACACCTTC. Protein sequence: CASNGATGDTYGYTF.

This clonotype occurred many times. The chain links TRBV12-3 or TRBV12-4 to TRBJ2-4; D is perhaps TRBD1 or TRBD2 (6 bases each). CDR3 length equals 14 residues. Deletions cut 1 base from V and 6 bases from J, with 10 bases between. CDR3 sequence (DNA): TGTGCCAGCAGTTTAGAGGGGGGAGGAAACATTCAGTACTTC. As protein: CASSLEGGGNIQYF.

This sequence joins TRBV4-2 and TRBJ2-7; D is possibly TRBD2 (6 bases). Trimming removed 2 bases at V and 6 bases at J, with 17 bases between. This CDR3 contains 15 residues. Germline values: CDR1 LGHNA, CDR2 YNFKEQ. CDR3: CASSQNPGSPSEQYF. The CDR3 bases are TGTGCCAGCAGCCAAAACCCCGGGAGCCCGTCCGAGCAGTACTTC.

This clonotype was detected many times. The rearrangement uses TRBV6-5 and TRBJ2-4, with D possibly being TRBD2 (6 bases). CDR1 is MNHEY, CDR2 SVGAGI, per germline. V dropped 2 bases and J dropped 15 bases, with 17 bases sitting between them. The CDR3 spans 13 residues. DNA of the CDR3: TGTGCCAGCAGTTACCCCGTTTGGGGGGACCCGTACTTC. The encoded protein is CASSYPVWGDPYF.

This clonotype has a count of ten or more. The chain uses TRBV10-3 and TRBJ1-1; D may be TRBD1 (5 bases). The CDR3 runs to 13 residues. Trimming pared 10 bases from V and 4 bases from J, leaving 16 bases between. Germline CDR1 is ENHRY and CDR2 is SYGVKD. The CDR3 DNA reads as TGTGCCAGCGCCGGGACGAGGGGCACTGAAGCTTTCTTT. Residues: CASAGTRGTEAFF.

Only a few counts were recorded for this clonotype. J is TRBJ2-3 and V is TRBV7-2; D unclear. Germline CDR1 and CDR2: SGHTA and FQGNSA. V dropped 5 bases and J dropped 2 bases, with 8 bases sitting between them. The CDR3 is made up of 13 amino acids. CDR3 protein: CASSATFTDTQYF. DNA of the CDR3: TGTGCCAGCAGCGCAACATTCACAGATACGCAGTATTTT.

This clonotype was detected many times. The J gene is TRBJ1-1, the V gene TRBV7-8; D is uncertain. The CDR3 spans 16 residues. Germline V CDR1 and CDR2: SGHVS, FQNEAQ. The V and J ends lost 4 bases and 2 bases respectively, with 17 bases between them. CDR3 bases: TGTGCCAGCAGCTCAACGCTCCGAAATTTCAACACTGAAGCTTTCTTT. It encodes CASSSTLRNFNTEAFF.

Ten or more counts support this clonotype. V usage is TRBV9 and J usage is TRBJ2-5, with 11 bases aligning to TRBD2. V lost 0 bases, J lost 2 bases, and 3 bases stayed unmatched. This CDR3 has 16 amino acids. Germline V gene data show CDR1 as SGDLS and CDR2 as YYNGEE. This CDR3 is CASSVEGLAVQETQYF. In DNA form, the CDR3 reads TGTGCCAGCAGCGTAGAGGGACTAGCGGTACAAGAGACCCAGTACTTC. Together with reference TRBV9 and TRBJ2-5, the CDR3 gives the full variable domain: DSGVTQTPKHLITATGQRVTLRCSPRSGDLSVYWYQQSLDQGLQFLIQYYNGEERAKGNILERFSAQQFPDLHSELNLSSLELGDSALYFCASSVEGLAVQETQYFGPGTRLLVL.

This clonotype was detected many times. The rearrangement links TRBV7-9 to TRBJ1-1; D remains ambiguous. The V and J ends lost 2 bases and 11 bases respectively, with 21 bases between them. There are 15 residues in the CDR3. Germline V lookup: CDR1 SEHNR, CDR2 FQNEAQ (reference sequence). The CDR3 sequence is CASSLKGAPFPDAFF. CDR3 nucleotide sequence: TGTGCCAGCAGCTTAAAGGGAGCCCCCTTCCCGGACGCTTTCTTT.